The TCR beta chain described here comes from a study of T cells in localized non-small cell lung cancer. General study findings and limits: Out of the top 100 tumor clones, a median around 57 were seen in adjacent lung.

This CDR3 spans 15 amino acids. Germline-derived CDR1 and CDR2 are SGHTA and FQGTGA. The J segment lost 6 bases and the V segment lost 2 bases, leaving 5 bases of the junction unmatched. In the case of this clone: The target antigen is unknown.

The table came from immunoSEQ multiplex PCR; TCRdb's copy has only in-frame clones and leaves some out. The sample shows about 74,000 clones, less than 85% of them seen only once. This sequence joins TRBV7-3 and TRBJ2-2; 8 bases align to TRBD2. The clonotype comes from a female donor aged 60 or older with stage I lung adenocarcinoma. This specimen was peripheral blood, taken before any cancer treatment. The CDR3 reads CASSLLAGPAGELFF. CDR3 bases: TGTGCCAGCAGCTTACTAGCGGGTCCGGCCGGGGAGCTGTTTTTT.